The T cell receptor beta chain under discussion was sequenced for a study of blood T cell repertoires in COVID-19. Study background: The study drew acute and convalescent COVID-19 samples from the United States, Italy and Spain.

Sequenced by immunoSEQ multiplex PCR; TCRdb stores in-frame clones only, minus some. The table lists about 340,000 clones, approximately 91% of them singletons. The origin of this receptor is a woman aged 65 to 85 with COVID-19, enrolled during active disease. Sequenced input: peripheral blood.

CDR3 sequence reads: CASSLAGVPDTQYF. The DNA of the CDR3 is TGCGCCAGCAGTTTAGCGGGGGTCCCAGATACGCAGTATTTT. This sequence joins TRBV5-1 and TRBJ2-3; 9 nucleotides match TRBD2. V shed 5 bases and J 4 bases; nucleotides not matched to a gene: 5. Germline V gene sequence: CDR1 SGHRS, CDR2 YFSETQ. The CDR3 covers 14 residues. Full variable domain (remainder filled in from reference TRBV5-1 and TRBJ2-3): KAGVTQTPRYLIKTRGQQVTLSCSPISGHRSVSWYQQTPGQGLQFLFEYFSETQRNKGNFPGRFSGRQFSNSRSEMNVSTLELGDSALYLCASSLAGVPDTQYFGPGTRLTVL.